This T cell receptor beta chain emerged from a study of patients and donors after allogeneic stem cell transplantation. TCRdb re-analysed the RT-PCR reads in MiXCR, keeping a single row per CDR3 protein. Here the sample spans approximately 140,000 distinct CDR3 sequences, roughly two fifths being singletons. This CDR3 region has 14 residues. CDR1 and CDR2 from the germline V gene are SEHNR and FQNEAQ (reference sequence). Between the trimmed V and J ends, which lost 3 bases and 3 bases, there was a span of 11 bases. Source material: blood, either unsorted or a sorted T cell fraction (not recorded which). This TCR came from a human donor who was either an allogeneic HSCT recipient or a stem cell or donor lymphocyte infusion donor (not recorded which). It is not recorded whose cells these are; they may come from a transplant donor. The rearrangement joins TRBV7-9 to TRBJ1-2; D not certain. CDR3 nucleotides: TGTGCCAGCAGCTTCCACTTGAGTGACTATGGCTACACCTTC. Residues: CASSFHLSDYGYTF.